The 28 T cell receptor beta chains listed next were all sequenced from one sample in a study of T cell repertoires in cytomegalovirus infection. TCRdb used MiXCR to reprocess the reads, holding one entry per CDR3 protein. The sample yields 250,000 to 300,000 distinct CDR3 sequences, around 9% seen once. The sequenced sample was PBMCs. The receptors shown here come from a human donor in good health (CMV status not recorded). Some clones in this sample may be carry-over from other donors' samples.

This clonotype was seen ten or more times. V usage is TRBV7-2 and J usage is TRBJ2-3; D remains unclear. V was clipped by 1 base and J by 8 bases, with 10 bases between them. This CDR3 has 13 amino acids. CDR1 and CDR2 from the germline V gene are SGHTA and FQGNSA. In nucleotides, the CDR3 is TGTGCCAGCAGCTTAGAAGCCTACGGTACGCAGTATTTT. It specifies CASSLEAYGTQYF.

This clonotype was seen only a few times. The genes are TRBV5-1 and TRBJ1-1; D gene unclear. The CDR3 runs 15 residues. Trimming shortened V by 1 base and J by 4 bases, and 14 bases separated the two germline ends. In germline, CDR1 is SGHRS, CDR2 YFSETQ. The CDR3 region is CASSLRSTLPTEAFF. In nucleotides, the CDR3 is TGCGCCAGCAGCTTGAGGTCCACCCTGCCCACTGAAGCTTTCTTT.

This clonotype was picked up many times. This rearrangement joins TRBV5-6 to TRBJ1-5; tentative D call: TRBD1 (6 bases). The V end lost 0 bases, the J end lost 1 base, and 14 bases lay between the germline ends. There are 17 residues in the CDR3. Germline V gives CDR1 SGHDT, CDR2 YYEEEE. CDR3 residues: CASSLAGGAPSNQPQHF. The CDR3 DNA reads as TGTGCCAGCAGCTTGGCCGGGGGGGCTCCGAGCAATCAGCCCCAGCATTTT.

This clonotype was observed many times. The chain joins TRBV10-3 to TRBJ2-7, with 8 positions matching TRBD1. Germline CDR1 is ENHRY and CDR2 is SYGVKD. Trimming removed 6 bases from V and 0 bases from J; junction bases left unmatched: 13. The CDR3 contains 17 residues. For the CDR3, the DNA is TGTGCCATCAGGCCGGCCCTAGACAGGGGTTACTCCTACGAGCAGTACTTC. Residues: CAIRPALDRGYSYEQYF.

This clonotype has ten or more counts. The CDR3 reads CASSNRYSNQPQHF. The CDR3 region has the DNA TGTGCCAGCAGCAACAGATATAGCAATCAGCCCCAGCATTTT. This chain links TRBV7-8 with TRBJ1-5; D not certain. This CDR3 is built from 14 residues. V lost 5 bases to trimming and J lost 0 bases, with 8 bases between them. Germline V gene sequence: CDR1 SGHVS, CDR2 FQNEAQ.

This chain uses TRBV28 with TRBJ1-5, with 8 bases that match TRBD1. Looked up from germline, CDR1 is MDHEN and CDR2 is SYDVKM. V shed 5 bases and J 2 bases; nucleotides not matched to a gene: 8. The CDR3 length is 16 residues. The CDR3 nucleotides are TGTGCCAGCAGTATCGGACAGGGCGGCGGCAATCAGCCCCAGCATTTT. Translation: CASSIGQGGGNQPQHF.

In this sample, this clonotype turned up many times. This chain links TRBV7-2 with TRBJ2-3, with 8 nucleotides matching TRBD2. Germline trimming cut 1 base from V and 5 bases from J; bases unmatched to any gene: 5. Germline CDR1 SGHTA, CDR2 FQGNSA. CDR3 size: 15 residues. The CDR3 here is CASSLVGGAEDTQYF. In nucleotides, the CDR3 is TGTGCCAGCAGCTTAGTCGGGGGGGCGGAAGATACGCAGTATTTT. Looking up the rest from reference TRBV7-2 and TRBJ2-3 gives the full variable domain: GAGVSQSPSNKVTEKGKDVELRCDPISGHTALYWYRQSLGQGLEFLIYFQGNSAPDKSGLPSDRFSAERTGGSVSTLTIQRTQQEDSAVYLCASSLVGGAEDTQYFGPGTRLTVL.

This clonotype was seen at least ten times. The chain links TRBV6-2 or TRBV6-3 to TRBJ2-7; tentatively, D is TRBD1 (5 bases). Germline V gene lookup returns CDR1 MNHEY and CDR2 SVGEGT. The CDR3 has 13 residues. The V and J ends lost 2 bases and 4 bases respectively, with 9 bases between them. CDR3 in amino acids: CASSYGARYEQYF. For the CDR3, the DNA is TGTGCCAGCAGTTACGGGGCCAGGTACGAGCAGTACTTC.

This clonotype was seen more than once but under ten times. This chain uses TRBV15 with TRBJ2-5; no firm D call. The CDR3 sequence is 16 residues long. The germline gives CDR1 LNHNV, CDR2 YYDKDF (reference sequence). V shed 0 bases and J shed 6 bases, with 17 bases lying between them. DNA for the CDR3: TGTGCCACCAGCAGAGAAGGCATTTCCCGAGAAAAGACCCAGTACTTC. This encodes CATSREGISREKTQYF.

This clonotype was observed a few times. The V gene is TRBV14, the J gene TRBJ1-4, with 8 bases identical to TRBD1. CDR3 length equals 15 residues. Germline V gene data show CDR1 as SGHDN and CDR2 as FVKESK. The trim removed 1 base at V and 10 bases at J, leaving 8 bases unmatched. The CDR3 loop reads CASSQGTGRAGKLFF. CDR3 nucleotides: TGTGCCAGCAGCCAAGGGACAGGGAGGGCTGGAAAACTGTTTTTT.

This clonotype occurred many times. The chain has TRBV10-2 and TRBJ1-1; TRBD1 matches at 9 bases. Germline V CDR1 and CDR2: WSHSY, SAAADI. CDR3 length equals 14 residues. Trimming cost V 10 bases and J 5 bases; bases outside gene matches: 11. The CDR3 region is CATTGTGYRTEAFF. DNA of the CDR3: TGCGCCACAACCGGGACAGGGTATCGGACTGAAGCTTTCTTT.

The chain has TRBV18 and TRBJ1-2; 12 bases map to TRBD1. The germline CDR1 and CDR2 sequences are KGHSH and LQKENI. Trimming removed 6 bases from V and 3 bases from J; junction bases left unmatched: 8. The CDR3 loop spans 16 amino acids. CDR3 amino acids: CASSTGTGGADYGYTF. The DNA for the CDR3 is TGTGCCAGCTCGACCGGGACAGGGGGCGCCGACTATGGCTACACCTTC.

The table lists this clonotype with many counts. The chain links TRBV15 to TRBJ2-7; D might be TRBD1 (6 bases). V lost 4 bases, J lost 2 bases, and 15 bases lay in between. This CDR3 spans 15 amino acids. In germline, CDR1 is LNHNV, CDR2 YYDKDF (reference sequence). This CDR3 reads CATSNRDRPPYEQYF. The CDR3 nucleotides are TGTGCCACCAGCAACAGGGATCGGCCCCCCTACGAGCAGTACTTC.

The chain joins TRBV5-1 to TRBJ2-5; tentative D call: TRBD1 (5 bases). CDR1 is SGHRS, CDR2 YFSETQ, per germline. The CDR3 consists of 15 residues. Trimming removed 0 bases from V and 5 bases from J, with 14 bases in between. This chain's CDR3 is CASSLEDTPWETQYF. CDR3 in DNA: TGCGCCAGCAGCTTGGAGGACACCCCTTGGGAGACCCAGTACTTC.

This clonotype was detected many times. The rearrangement uses TRBV20-1 and TRBJ2-5; D might be TRBD2 (6 bases). Germline-derived CDR1 and CDR2 are DFQATT and SNEGSKA (reference sequence). V was cut by 3 bases and J by 5 bases, with 13 bases left in between. The CDR3 totals 13 residues. As DNA, the CDR3 is TGCAGTGCTAGGAGGAGGGCCGGGGAGACCCAGTACTTC. Translating gives CSARRRAGETQYF.

In its sample, this clonotype was seen many times. This chain uses TRBV7-9 with TRBJ2-4; either TRBD1 or TRBD2 may supply D (6 bases each). There are 17 residues in the CDR3. CDR1 SEHNR and CDR2 FQNEAQ come from the germline V gene (reference sequence). Trimming took 5 bases from V and 0 from J, leaving 17 bases between them. CDR3 coding DNA: TGTGCCAGCAGCCACGAGGGGGGCAACGTAGCCAAAAACATTCAGTACTTC. It codes for CASSHEGGNVAKNIQYF. The entire variable domain, with the rest obtained from reference TRBV7-9 and TRBJ2-4, is as follows: DTGVSQNPRHKITKRGQNVTFRCDPISEHNRLYWYRQTLGQGPEFLTYFQNEAQLEKSRLLSDRFSAERPKGSFSTLEIQRTEQGDSAMYLCASSHEGGNVAKNIQYFGAGTRLSVL.

The chain employs TRBV19 and TRBJ1-2; D unresolved. The V gene's germline CDR1 is LNHDA and CDR2 SQIVND (reference sequence). V lost 5 bases, J lost 4 bases, and 17 bases lay in between. The CDR3 runs 15 residues. DNA of the CDR3: TGTGCCAGTAGTGCCTCAGAGACCGGACTCTATGGCTACACCTTC. It yields the protein CASSASETGLYGYTF.

This clonotype has at least ten counts. The chain joins TRBV7-3 to TRBJ1-1; tentatively, D is TRBD1 (5 bases). The V and J ends lost 2 bases and 3 bases respectively, with 13 bases between them. The CDR3 has 15 residues. Germline assignment: CDR1 SGHTA and CDR2 FQGTGA. Here the CDR3 reads CASSLSPGHHTEAFF. The CDR3 DNA follows: TGTGCCAGCAGCTTATCCCCAGGGCACCACACTGAAGCTTTCTTT.

The chain carries TRBV20-1 and TRBJ2-7; 10 positions match TRBD2. V was clipped by 5 bases and J by 5 bases; unmatched bases: 12. Germline lookup yields CDR1 DFQATT and CDR2 SNEGSKA (reference sequence). This CDR3 spans 15 amino acids. Here the CDR3 DNA reads TGCAGTGCTCTTCGGAGAGCGGGAGGGCTTGACGAGCAGTACTTC. This sequence encodes CSALRRAGGLDEQYF.

This clonotype was seen at least ten times. This rearrangement joins TRBV7-2 to TRBJ1-2, with D hard to call. The CDR3 extends over 15 amino acids. Trimming removed 4 bases from V and 5 bases from J, with 17 bases in between. In germline, CDR1 is SGHTA, CDR2 FQGNSA. The DNA for the CDR3 is TGTGCCAGCAGCTCGGGTGGGGTCGATAGTTATGGCTACACCTTC. It translates to CASSSGGVDSYGYTF. Combining the CDR3 with reference TRBV7-2 and TRBJ1-2 gives the whole variable domain GAGVSQSPSNKVTEKGKDVELRCDPISGHTALYWYRQSLGQGLEFLIYFQGNSAPDKSGLPSDRFSAERTGGSVSTLTIQRTQQEDSAVYLCASSSGGVDSYGYTFGSGTRLTVV.

This clonotype was recorded at least ten times. The chain carries TRBV7-6 and TRBJ2-1; a possible D gene is TRBD1 (6 bases). Trimming removed 3 bases from V and 6 bases from J, with 12 bases in between. The germline V gene encodes CDR1 SGHVS and CDR2 FNYEAQ. There are 14 residues in the CDR3. CDR3 amino acids: CASSLYRDTNEQFF. In DNA, the CDR3 is TGTGCCAGCAGCTTGTACCGGGACACCAATGAGCAGTTCTTC.

This clonotype was counted between two and nine times. The chain joins TRBV11-2 to TRBJ2-5; 7 nucleotides agree with TRBD2. The germline V gene encodes CDR1 SGHAT and CDR2 FQNNGV. After removal of 0 bases from V and 2 bases from J, the junction contained 9 bases not matched to a gene. The CDR3 extends over 17 amino acids. DNA for the CDR3: TGTGCCAGCAGCTTAGACCCGACTAGCCTGGGGCAAGAGACCCAGTACTTC. Translation gives CASSLDPTSLGQETQYF.

This clonotype occurred a few times. V and J are TRBV20-1 and TRBJ2-7; maybe TRBD1 (6 bases). Looked up from germline, CDR1 is DFQATT and CDR2 is SNEGSKA (reference sequence). The CDR3 covers 16 residues. The V and J ends lost 3 bases and 3 bases respectively, with 21 bases between them. CDR3 residues: CSASAETGTPHYEQYF. The CDR3 DNA follows: TGCAGTGCTAGTGCGGAAACAGGGACCCCTCACTACGAGCAGTACTTC.

The table lists this clonotype with many counts. J is TRBJ2-3 and V is TRBV7-2; D call uncertain. The CDR3 is made up of 12 amino acids. CDR1 is SGHTA and CDR2 is FQGNSA in the germline V gene. Trimming took off 3 bases at V and 4 bases at J, with 5 bases between the two ends. CDR3 sequence reads: CASSFLADTQYF. The CDR3 nucleotides are TGTGCCAGCAGCTTTCTGGCAGATACGCAGTATTTT.

This clonotype was seen just once. This sequence joins TRBV12-3 or TRBV12-4 and TRBJ1-6; D unclear. The CDR3 is 12 residues long. Deletions cut 6 bases from V and 8 bases from J, with 8 bases between. CDR3 coding DNA: TGTGCCAGCAGCGGGTCATATTCACCCCTCCACTTT. It yields the protein CASSGSYSPLHF.

The chain is built from TRBV14 and TRBJ1-2; perhaps TRBD1 as D (6 bases). CDR1 is SGHDN and CDR2 is FVKESK in the germline V gene. This CDR3 has 12 amino acids. V shed 5 bases and J shed 11 bases, with 15 bases lying between them. As DNA, the CDR3 is TGTGCCAGCAGCTTCGACAGGATTTCGTACACCTTC. Translation: CASSFDRISYTF.

This clonotype was observed a few times. V and J are TRBV11-3 and TRBJ1-1, with 8 positions matching TRBD1. The CDR3 sequence is 15 residues long. Per the germline V gene, CDR1 is SGHNT and CDR2 is YENEEA. Unmatched junction bases numbered 9, after V lost 5 bases and J lost 4 bases. Here the CDR3 reads CASSLSGGIGTEAFF. The DNA for the CDR3 is TGTGCCAGCAGCCTATCAGGGGGCATAGGCACTGAAGCTTTCTTT. Combining the CDR3 with reference TRBV11-3 and TRBJ1-1 gives the whole variable domain EAGVVQSPRYKIIEKKQPVAFWCNPISGHNTLYWYLQNLGQGPELLIRYENEEAVDDSQLPKDRFSAERLKGVDSTLKIQPAELGDSAVYLCASSLSGGIGTEAFFGQGTRLTVV.

This clonotype was observed many times. This rearrangement joins TRBV7-2 to TRBJ1-2, with 10 bases lining up with TRBD1. This CDR3 spans 14 amino acids. Germline CDR1 and CDR2: SGHTA and FQGNSA. V dropped 6 bases and J dropped 6; count of bases not matched to a gene: 7. In DNA form, the CDR3 reads TGTGCCAGCAGGGCGACAGGGGGCGAGGATGGCTACACCTTC. Amino acids: CASRATGGEDGYTF.